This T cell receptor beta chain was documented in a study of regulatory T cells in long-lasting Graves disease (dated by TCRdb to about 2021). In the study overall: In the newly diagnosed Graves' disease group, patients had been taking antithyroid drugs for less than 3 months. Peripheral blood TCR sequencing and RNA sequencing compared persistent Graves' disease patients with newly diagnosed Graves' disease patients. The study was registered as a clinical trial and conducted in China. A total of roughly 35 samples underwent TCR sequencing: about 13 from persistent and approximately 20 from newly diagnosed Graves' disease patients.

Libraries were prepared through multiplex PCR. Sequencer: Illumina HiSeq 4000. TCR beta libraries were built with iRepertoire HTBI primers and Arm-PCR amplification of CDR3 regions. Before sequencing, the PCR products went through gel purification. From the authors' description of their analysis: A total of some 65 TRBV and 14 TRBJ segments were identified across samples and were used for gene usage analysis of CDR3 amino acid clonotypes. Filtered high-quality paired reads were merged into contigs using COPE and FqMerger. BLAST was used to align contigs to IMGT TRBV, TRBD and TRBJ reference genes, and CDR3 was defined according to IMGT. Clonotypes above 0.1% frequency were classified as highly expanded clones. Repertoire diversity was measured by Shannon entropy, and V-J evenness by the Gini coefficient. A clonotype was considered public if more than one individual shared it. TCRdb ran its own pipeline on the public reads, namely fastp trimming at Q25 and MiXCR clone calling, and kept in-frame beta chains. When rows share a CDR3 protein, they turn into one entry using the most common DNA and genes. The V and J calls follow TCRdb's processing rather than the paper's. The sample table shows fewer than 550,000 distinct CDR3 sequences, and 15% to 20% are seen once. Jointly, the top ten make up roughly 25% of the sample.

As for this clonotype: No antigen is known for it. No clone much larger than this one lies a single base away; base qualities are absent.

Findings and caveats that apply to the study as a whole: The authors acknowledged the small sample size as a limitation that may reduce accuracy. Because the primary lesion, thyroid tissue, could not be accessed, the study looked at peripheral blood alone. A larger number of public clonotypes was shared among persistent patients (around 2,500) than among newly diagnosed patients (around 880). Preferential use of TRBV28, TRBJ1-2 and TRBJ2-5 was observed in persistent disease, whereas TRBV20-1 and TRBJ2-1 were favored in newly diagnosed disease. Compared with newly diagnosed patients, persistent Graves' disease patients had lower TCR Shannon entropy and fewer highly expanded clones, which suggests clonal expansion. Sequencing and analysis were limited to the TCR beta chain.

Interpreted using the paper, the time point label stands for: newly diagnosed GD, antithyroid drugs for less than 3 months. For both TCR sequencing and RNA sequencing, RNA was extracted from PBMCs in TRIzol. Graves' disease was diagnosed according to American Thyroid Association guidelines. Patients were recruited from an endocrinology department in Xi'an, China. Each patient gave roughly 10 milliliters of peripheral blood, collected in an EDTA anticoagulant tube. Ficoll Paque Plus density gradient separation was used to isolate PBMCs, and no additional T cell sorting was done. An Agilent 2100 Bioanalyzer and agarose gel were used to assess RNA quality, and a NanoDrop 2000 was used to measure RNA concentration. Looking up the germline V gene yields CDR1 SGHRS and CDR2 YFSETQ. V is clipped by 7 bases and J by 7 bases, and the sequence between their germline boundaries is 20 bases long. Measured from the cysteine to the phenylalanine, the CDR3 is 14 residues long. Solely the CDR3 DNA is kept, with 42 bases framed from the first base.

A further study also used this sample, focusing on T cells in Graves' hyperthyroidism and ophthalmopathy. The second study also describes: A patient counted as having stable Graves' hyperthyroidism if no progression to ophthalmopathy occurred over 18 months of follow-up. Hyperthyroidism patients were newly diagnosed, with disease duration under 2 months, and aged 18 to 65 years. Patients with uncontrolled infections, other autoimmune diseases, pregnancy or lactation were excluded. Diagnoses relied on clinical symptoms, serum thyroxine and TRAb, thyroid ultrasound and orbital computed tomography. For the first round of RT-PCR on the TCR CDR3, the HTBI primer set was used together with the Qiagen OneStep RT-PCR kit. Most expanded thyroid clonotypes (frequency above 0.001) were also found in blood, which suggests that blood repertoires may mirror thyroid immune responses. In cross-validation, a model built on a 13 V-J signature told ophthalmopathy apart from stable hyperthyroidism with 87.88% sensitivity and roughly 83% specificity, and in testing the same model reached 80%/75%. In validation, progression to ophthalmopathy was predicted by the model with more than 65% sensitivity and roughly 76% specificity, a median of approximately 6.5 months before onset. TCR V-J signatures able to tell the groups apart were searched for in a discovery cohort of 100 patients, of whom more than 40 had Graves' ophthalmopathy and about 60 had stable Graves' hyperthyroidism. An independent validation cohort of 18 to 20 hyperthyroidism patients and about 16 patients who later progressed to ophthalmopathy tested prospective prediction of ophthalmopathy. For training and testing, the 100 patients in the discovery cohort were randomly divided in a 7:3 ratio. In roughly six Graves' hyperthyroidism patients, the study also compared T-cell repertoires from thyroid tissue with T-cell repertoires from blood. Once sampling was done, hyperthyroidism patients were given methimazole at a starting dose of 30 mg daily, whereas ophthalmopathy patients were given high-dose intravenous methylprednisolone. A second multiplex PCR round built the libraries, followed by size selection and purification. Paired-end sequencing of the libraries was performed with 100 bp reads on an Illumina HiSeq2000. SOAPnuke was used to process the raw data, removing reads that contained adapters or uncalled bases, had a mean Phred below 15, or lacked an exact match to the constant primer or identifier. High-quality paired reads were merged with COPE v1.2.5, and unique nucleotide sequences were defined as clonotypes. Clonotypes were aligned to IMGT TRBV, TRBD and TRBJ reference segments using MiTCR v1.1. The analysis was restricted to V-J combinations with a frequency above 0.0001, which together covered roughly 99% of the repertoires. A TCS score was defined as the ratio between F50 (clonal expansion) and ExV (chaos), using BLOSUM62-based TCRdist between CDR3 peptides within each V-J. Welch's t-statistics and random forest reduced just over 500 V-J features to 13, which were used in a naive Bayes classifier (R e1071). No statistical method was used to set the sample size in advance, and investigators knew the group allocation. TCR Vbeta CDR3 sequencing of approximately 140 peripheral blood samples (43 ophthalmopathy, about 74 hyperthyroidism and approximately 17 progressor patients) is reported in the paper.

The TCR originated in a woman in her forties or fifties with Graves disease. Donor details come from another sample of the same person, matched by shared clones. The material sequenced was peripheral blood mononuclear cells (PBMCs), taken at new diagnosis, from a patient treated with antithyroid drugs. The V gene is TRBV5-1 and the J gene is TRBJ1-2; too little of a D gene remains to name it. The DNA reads TGCGCCAGCTTCCCAGACCCGGGGATTACTGGCTACACCTTC. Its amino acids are CASFPDPGITGYTF.